One sample yielded the 27 T cell receptor beta chains listed below, sequenced in a study of technical replicates of blood from a handful of donors. Generated by immunoSEQ multiplex PCR, the TCRdb table keeps only in-frame clones and is missing some. The table lists 74,000 or so clones, just over 95% of them singletons. Sequencing was carried out using T cells isolated from PBMCs. The receptors shown here come from a human donor in good health.

The V call is TRBV29-1, the J call TRBJ2-2; maybe TRBD2 (7 bases). The CDR3 covers 14 residues. Germline V gene lookup returns CDR1 SQVTM and CDR2 ANQGSEA. V was trimmed by 7 bases and J by 2 bases, leaving 14 bases between them. The CDR3 reads CSGRGGQNTGELFF. The CDR3, as DNA: TGCAGCGGCCGCGGGGGACAAAACACCGGGGAGCTGTTTTTT.

V gene TRBV9 combines with J gene TRBJ2-3, with D uncertain. Germline V gene lookup returns CDR1 SGDLS and CDR2 YYNGEE. The CDR3 is 15 amino acids. V lost 4 bases, J lost 3 bases, and 15 bases lay in between. The CDR3 DNA is TGTGCCAGCAGCCGTAGTTCCGACTGGACAGATACGCAGTATTTT. This sequence encodes CASSRSSDWTDTQYF. The full variable domain, rest sourced from reference TRBV9 and TRBJ2-3, is DSGVTQTPKHLITATGQRVTLRCSPRSGDLSVYWYQQSLDQGLQFLIQYYNGEERAKGNILERFSAQQFPDLHSELNLSSLELGDSALYFCASSRSSDWTDTQYFGPGTRLTVL.

The chain recombines TRBV27 with TRBJ2-1; 10 nucleotides line up with TRBD2. CDR1 and CDR2 from the germline V gene are MNHEY and SMNVEV (reference sequence). The CDR3 has 15 residues. V shed 6 bases, J shed 0 bases, and the junction held 2 bases outside the gene matches. This chain's CDR3 is CASRGLAASYNEQFF. Written as DNA, the CDR3 is TGTGCCAGCAGAGGACTAGCGGCCTCCTACAATGAGCAGTTCTTC.

The chain combines TRBV19 with TRBJ2-1, with D maybe TRBD2 (6 bases). This CDR3 is built from 13 residues. CDR1 LNHDA and CDR2 SQIVND come from the germline V gene (reference sequence). V was clipped by 4 bases and J by 8 bases, with 12 bases between them. CDR3 sequence reads: CASSRDWGYEQFF. The CDR3 DNA sequence: TGTGCCAGTAGTAGGGACTGGGGTTATGAGCAGTTCTTC.

This chain uses TRBV28 with TRBJ1-1, with TRBD1 as a possible D gene (5 bases). Germline lookup yields CDR1 MDHEN and CDR2 SYDVKM. V lost 6 bases to trimming and J lost 8 bases, with 19 bases between them. CDR3 length: 14 residues. This chain's CDR3 is CASSPGGQGGEAFF. DNA for the CDR3: TGTGCCAGCAGCCCTGGAGGGCAGGGAGGGGAAGCTTTCTTT.

The chain employs TRBV20-1 and TRBJ2-7; TRBD2 might be the D (5 bases). The CDR3 has 11 residues. Germline CDR1 and CDR2: DFQATT and SNEGSKA (reference sequence). The germline V and J ends were trimmed by 1 base and 5 bases, with 6 bases remaining between them. For the CDR3, the DNA is TGCAGTGCTAGAGCGGGGAACGAGCAGTACTTC. This codes for CSARAGNEQYF.

This chain links TRBV7-6 with TRBJ2-1; tentative D call: TRBD2 (7 bases). CDR3 length equals 13 residues. V lost 2 bases to trimming and J lost 9 bases, with 11 bases between them. Germline V gene sequence: CDR1 SGHVS, CDR2 FNYEAQ. The DNA of the CDR3 is TGTGCCAGCAGCTTAAATCGGGGGGCTGAGCAGTTCTTC. It is translated as CASSLNRGAEQFF.

The chain combines TRBV7-9 with TRBJ2-2, with D perhaps TRBD1 (5 bases). The V gene lost 5 bases and the J gene lost 0 bases, with 13 bases spanning the gap. CDR1 and CDR2 from the germline V gene are SEHNR and FQNEAQ (reference sequence). This CDR3 is 16 amino acids long. This chain's CDR3 is CASSPRQGTNTGELFF. In DNA form, the CDR3 reads TGTGCCAGCAGCCCCAGGCAGGGTACGAACACCGGGGAGCTGTTTTTT.

V gene TRBV30 combines with J gene TRBJ2-5; tentative D call: TRBD2 (6 bases). Trimming pared 2 bases from V and 5 bases from J, leaving 15 bases between. The CDR3 length is 14 residues. Germline CDR1 is GTSNPN and CDR2 is SVGIG (reference sequence). The CDR3 DNA sequence: TGTGCCTGGAGTACCGGGGGTGGGTTCGAGACCCAGTACTTC. Its protein is CAWSTGGGFETQYF.

The J gene is TRBJ2-1, the V gene TRBV6-1, with 9 bases that match TRBD1. The CDR3 contains 14 residues. Trimming took 6 bases from V and 8 from J; bases not matched to a gene: 8. The germline CDR1 and CDR2 sequences are MNHNS and SASEGT. CDR3: CASSPGQGDDEQFF. The DNA for the CDR3 is TGTGCCAGCAGCCCGGGACAGGGTGACGATGAGCAGTTCTTC.

This chain links TRBV7-7 with TRBJ2-7; tentatively, D is TRBD1 (6 bases). Trimming removed 3 bases from V and 3 bases from J, with 9 bases in between. This CDR3 has 13 residues. CDR1 and CDR2 from the germline V gene are SSHAT and FNYEAQ (reference sequence). CDR3: CASSLGALYEQYF. In nucleotides, the CDR3 is TGTGCCAGCAGCTTGGGGGCCCTCTACGAGCAGTACTTC. The variable domain in full, completed from reference TRBV7-7 and TRBJ2-7, reads GAGVSQSPRYKVTKRGQDVTLRCDPISSHATLYWYQQALGQGPEFLTYFNYEAQPDKSGLPSDRFSAERPEGSISTLTIQRTEQRDSAMYRCASSLGALYEQYFGPGTRLTVT.

V and J are TRBV30 and TRBJ2-7; tentative D call: TRBD1 (6 bases). Trimming shortened V by 2 bases and J by 2 bases, and 25 bases separated the two germline ends. CDR1 and CDR2 from the germline V gene are GTSNPN and SVGIG (reference sequence). This CDR3 region has 18 residues. Here the CDR3 reads CAWSPPSGLLSGAYEQYF. The CDR3, as DNA: TGTGCCTGGAGTCCACCATCCGGGCTCCTATCAGGGGCCTACGAGCAGTACTTC.

J is TRBJ2-5 and V is TRBV18; 7 positions match TRBD2. V trimming: 3 bases; J trimming: 2 bases; junction bases outside the gene matches: 12. The CDR3 extends over 17 amino acids. The germline CDR1 and CDR2 sequences are KGHSH and LQKENI. CDR3 in DNA: TGTGCCAGCTCACCGTTCCGGGACTATTTTCAACAAGAGACCCAGTACTTC. It encodes CASSPFRDYFQQETQYF.

The V and J genes are TRBV7-2 and TRBJ2-7, with D hard to call. Germline CDR1 SGHTA, CDR2 FQGNSA. V shed 1 base and J shed 3 bases, with 10 bases lying between them. The CDR3 runs 14 residues. The CDR3 is CASSLGLSFYEQYF. CDR3 DNA sequence: TGTGCCAGCAGCTTAGGACTTTCCTTCTACGAGCAGTACTTC.

The rearrangement uses TRBV7-9 and TRBJ1-5; TRBD1 is a possible D gene (6 bases). CDR3 length equals 17 residues. Germline V gives CDR1 SEHNR, CDR2 FQNEAQ (reference sequence). V shed 5 bases and J shed 3 bases, with 20 bases lying between them. The CDR3 reads CASSTPDGGANNQPQHF. The DNA for the CDR3 is TGTGCCAGCAGCACCCCCGACGGGGGGGCTAACAATCAGCCCCAGCATTTT.

A single count supports this clone. The chain has TRBV5-1 and TRBJ1-4; 12 bases fit TRBD1. Germline values: CDR1 SGHRS, CDR2 YFSETQ. This CDR3 region has 17 residues. Losses at the gene ends were 0 bases for V and 8 bases for J; bases not matched to a gene: 8. The CDR3 protein is CASSLVGFGTGGEKLFF. Here the CDR3 DNA reads TGCGCCAGCAGCTTGGTGGGATTCGGGACAGGGGGCGAAAAACTGTTTTTT.

The gene calls are TRBV6-1 and TRBJ2-5; 9 positions agree with TRBD2. Germline trimming cut 1 base from V and 0 bases from J; bases unmatched to any gene: 3. The CDR3 has 16 amino acids. Germline CDR1 MNHNS, CDR2 SASEGT. The CDR3 is CASSEGLADYQETQYF. The CDR3 DNA sequence: TGTGCCAGCAGTGAAGGACTAGCGGATTACCAAGAGACCCAGTACTTC.

The chain recombines TRBV4-1 with TRBJ2-2, with D possibly matching TRBD2 (7 bases). The V gene's germline CDR1 is MGHRA and CDR2 YSYEKL. V shed 1 base and J shed 2 bases, with 14 bases lying between them. This CDR3 comprises 17 residues. CDR3 residues: CASSQGRGGRNTGELFF. The CDR3 nucleotides read TGCGCCAGCAGCCAAGGGAGGGGGGGGCGAAACACCGGGGAGCTGTTTTTT.

The gene calls are TRBV7-8 and TRBJ1-2; D ambiguous. Germline CDR1 and CDR2: SGHVS and FQNEAQ. The CDR3 is made up of 14 amino acids. V lost 1 base and J lost 2, with 8 bases in between. CDR3 DNA sequence: TGTGCCAGCAGCTTAGTTCCCAAAAACTATGGCTACACCTTC. Amino acids: CASSLVPKNYGYTF.

The V call is TRBV18, the J call TRBJ1-3; D is uncertain. This CDR3 comprises 12 residues. CDR1 KGHSH and CDR2 LQKENI come from the germline V gene. The V and J ends lost 5 bases and 8 bases respectively, with 10 bases between them. The CDR3 DNA reads TGTGCCAGCTCAATAGACGGAGACACCATATATTTT. Amino acids: CASSIDGDTIYF.

The CDR3 loop is CASSSTDRAHTEAFF. DNA of the CDR3: TGTGCCAGCAGCTCAACTGACAGGGCTCACACTGAAGCTTTCTTT. This chain connects TRBV5-4 to TRBJ1-1; 7 bases fit TRBD1. The germline V gene has CDR1 SGHNT and CDR2 YYREEE (reference sequence). This CDR3 is 15 amino acids long. Trimming cost V 3 bases and J 3 bases; bases outside gene matches: 8.

The gene calls are TRBV28 and TRBJ1-1; tentative D call: TRBD1 (5 bases). Germline CDR1 is MDHEN and CDR2 is SYDVKM. The CDR3 is 15 residues long. Trimming stripped 4 bases from V and 1 base from J, with 13 bases between. CDR3 in DNA: TGTGCCAGCAGTTCCGGACACCCTGGGAACACTGAAGCTTTCTTT. This translates into CASSSGHPGNTEAFF.

V is TRBV18 and J is TRBJ1-5, with TRBD1 identical over 7 bases. The V gene end was trimmed by 5 bases and the J gene end by 3 bases; junction bases not matched to a gene: 7. This CDR3 is 15 amino acids long. From germline, CDR1 is KGHSH and CDR2 LQKENI. The CDR3 nucleotides read TGTGCCAGCTCAAATGGGACAGCTTTCAATCAGCCCCAGCATTTT. It encodes CASSNGTAFNQPQHF.

The rearrangement links TRBV6-5 to TRBJ2-7; D is perhaps TRBD2 (5 bases). The germline V gene has CDR1 MNHEY and CDR2 SVGAGI. The CDR3 spans 12 residues. V was cut by 5 bases and J by 6 bases, with 11 bases left in between. The CDR3 coding sequence is TGTGCCAGCAGTCCGGGATTGGGCGAGCAGTACTTC. Amino acids: CASSPGLGEQYF.

CDR3 nucleotides: TGTGCCAGCGGGGACTTAGGAGGAAACACCATATATTTT. Its protein product is CASGDLGGNTIYF. The chain is built from TRBV28 and TRBJ1-3; perhaps TRBD1 as D (5 bases). V lost 8 bases and J 4 bases, leaving 12 bases between the germline ends. Germline CDR1 MDHEN, CDR2 SYDVKM. The CDR3 has 13 amino acids.

Only one count was recorded for this clone. This chain joins TRBV5-1 and TRBJ1-2, with D perhaps TRBD1 (6 bases). Trimming took off 0 bases at V and 6 bases at J, with 15 bases between the two ends. Germline V gene sequence: CDR1 SGHRS, CDR2 YFSETQ. This CDR3 is built from 15 residues. CDR3 region: CASSLVSGGANGYTF. CDR3 DNA: TGCGCCAGCAGCTTGGTGAGCGGGGGCGCTAATGGCTACACCTTC.

This rearrangement joins TRBV6-5 to TRBJ2-2; D uncertain. V lost 8 bases to trimming and J lost 5 bases, with 9 bases between them. The CDR3 spans 12 residues. Germline V lookup: CDR1 MNHEY, CDR2 SVGAGI. The CDR3 bases are TGTGCCAGCCGTAGCCAGACCGGGGAGCTGTTTTTT. Protein sequence: CASRSQTGELFF.